The source of this TCR beta chain is a study of cytomegalovirus exposure and HLA in healthy donors. Looking at the study overall: A prior study identified over 100 million unique TCR beta sequences from about 179 million T cells. Across around 400 genotyped donors, around 82% landed in the Caucasian-associated ancestry cluster. Study-wide results and limits: Sequencing had likely introduced a cluster of highly shared sequence variants as an artifact.

V trimming: 4 bases; J trimming: 2 bases; junction bases outside the gene matches: 5. Germline assignment: CDR1 SGDLS and CDR2 YYNGEE. CDR3 size: 15 residues. On this clone: Its antigen is unidentified.

The study ran its PCR with 60 Vbeta and 13 Jbeta primers. In the source study's methods: Tens of millions of unique TCR beta chains, 9 million to 12 million shared, were counted in a later analysis. Method: immunoSEQ multiplex PCR; TCRdb's copy keeps in-frame clones and lacks some. Clone size and the V and J calls come from that table; the DNA yielded D and trimming. The data contain about 120,000 clones, approximately 78% of them seen just once; the ten biggest clones take up 3.3%. The rearrangement uses TRBV9 and TRBJ2-3, with 9 bases lining up with TRBD1. The clonotype was recovered from a woman between 25 and 40 years old in good health and CMV-seropositive. Source material: PBMCs. CDR3 in amino acids: CASSLQGAVTDTQYF. CDR3 bases: TGTGCCAGCAGCTTACAGGGGGCTGTCACAGATACGCAGTATTTT.